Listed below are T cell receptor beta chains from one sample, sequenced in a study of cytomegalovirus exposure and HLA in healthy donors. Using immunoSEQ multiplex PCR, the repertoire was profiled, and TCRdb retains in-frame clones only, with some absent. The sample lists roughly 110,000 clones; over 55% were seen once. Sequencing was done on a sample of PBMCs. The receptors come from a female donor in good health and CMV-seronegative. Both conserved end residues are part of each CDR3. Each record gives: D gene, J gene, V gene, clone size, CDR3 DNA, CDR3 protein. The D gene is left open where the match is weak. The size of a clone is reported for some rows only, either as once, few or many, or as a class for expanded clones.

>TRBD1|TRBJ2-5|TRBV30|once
TGTGCCTGGAGTGCGGACAGGGAGACCCAGTACTTC
CAWSADRETQYF
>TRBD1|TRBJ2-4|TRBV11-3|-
TGTGCCAGCAGCACCAGGGACAGACAAAACATTCAGTACTTC
CASSTRDRQNIQYF
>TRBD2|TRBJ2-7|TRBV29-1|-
TGCAGCGTTCGGGGGGGCACCTCCTACGAGCAGTACTTC
CSVRGGTSYEQYF
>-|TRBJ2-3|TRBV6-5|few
TGTGCCAGCAGTTACAGGAAAGGGGGAGATACGCAGTATTTT
CASSYRKGGDTQYF
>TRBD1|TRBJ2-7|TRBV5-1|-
TGCGCCAGCAGCTTGGAGGGACAGGTAACCTACGAGCAGTACTTC
CASSLEGQVTYEQYF
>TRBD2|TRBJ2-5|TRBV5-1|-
TGCGCCAGCAGCTACCGGACTAGCGGGAGGGCCCCAGAGACCCAGTACTTC
CASSYRTSGRAPETQYF
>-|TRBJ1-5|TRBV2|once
TGTGCCAGCAGTCCGCAGGGTGGGAATCAGCCCCAGCATTTT
CASSPQGGNQPQHF
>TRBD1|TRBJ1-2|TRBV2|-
TGTGCCAGCAGTGCGGACAGGACTCAGAATGGCTACACCTTC
CASSADRTQNGYTF
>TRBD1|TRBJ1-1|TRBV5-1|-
TGCGCCAGCAGCTTTTTGGCTGGGACAGGGTCGAGCACTGAAGCTTTCTTT
CASSFLAGTGSSTEAFF
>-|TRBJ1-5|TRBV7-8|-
TGTGCCAGCAGCCCCGTGGGGGTAGGGAGGAGGTATCAGCCCCAGCATTTT
CASSPVGVGRRYQPQHF
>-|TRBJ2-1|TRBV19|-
TGTGCCAGTAGTACTCGGACTGCCAAACGTCCTTCGTTCTTC
CASSTRTAKRPSFF
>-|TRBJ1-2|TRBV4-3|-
TGCGCCAGCAGCCAAGGGACAGCCTCAAAGGGCGGCTACACCTTC
CASSQGTASKGGYTF
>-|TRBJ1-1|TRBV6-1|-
TGTGCCAGCAGTGAACAGGCAGGGGAAGCTTTCTTT
CASSEQAGEAFF
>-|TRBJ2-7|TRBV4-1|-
TGCGCCAGCAGCCTTCGGGGGAATGGTCTCTCCTACGAGCAGTACTTC
CASSLRGNGLSYEQYF
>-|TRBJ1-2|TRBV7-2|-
TGTGCCAGCAGCTTAGCAGGGCAGGGAGGGGGCTATGGCTACACCTTC
CASSLAGQGGGYGYTF
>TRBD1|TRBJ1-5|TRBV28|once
TGTGCCAGCAATCAGGACAGGGAACATCAGCCCCAGCATTTT
CASNQDREHQPQHF
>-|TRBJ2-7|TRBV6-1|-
TGTGCCACCGCGGGCCCTCAGCTAGACGAGCAGTACTTC
CATAGPQLDEQYF
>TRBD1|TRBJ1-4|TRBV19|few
TGTGCCAGTAAGCAGACAGGGAGTAATGAAAAACTGTTTTTT
CASKQTGSNEKLFF
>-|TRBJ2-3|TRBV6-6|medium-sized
TGTGCCAGCAGTGTTATGAGTGCTACGCAGTATTTT
CASSVMSATQYF
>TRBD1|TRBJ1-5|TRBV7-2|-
TGTGCCAGCAGCCTTGGACAGGGCCAGAATCAGCCCCAGCATTTT
CASSLGQGQNQPQHF
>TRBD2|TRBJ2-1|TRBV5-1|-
TGCGCCAGCACCTTGTACGGGACTAGCGGGATTAAAAATGAGCAGTTCTTC
CASTLYGTSGIKNEQFF
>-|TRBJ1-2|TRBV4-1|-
TGCGCCAGCAGCCAAGATCGGGGGGCACGGGGCTACACCTTC
CASSQDRGARGYTF
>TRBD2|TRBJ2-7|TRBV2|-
TGTGCCAGCAGTACTAGCGCAACCTACGAGCAGTACTTC
CASSTSATYEQYF
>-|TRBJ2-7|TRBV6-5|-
TGTGCCAGCAGACCGGGACAACAATCCTCCTACGAGCAGTACTTC
CASRPGQQSSYEQYF
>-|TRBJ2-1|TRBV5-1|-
TGCGCCAGCAGTACTAGCCACAATGACAATGAGCAGTTCTTC
CASSTSHNDNEQFF
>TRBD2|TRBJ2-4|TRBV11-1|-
TGTGCCAGCAGCTTCGGTCACACTAGCGTTCGGGACCAAAACATTCAGTACTTC
CASSFGHTSVRDQNIQYF
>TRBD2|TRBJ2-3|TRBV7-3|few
TGTGCCAGCAGCCGTACCGGGACTAGATCAGATACGCAGTATTTT
CASSRTGTRSDTQYF
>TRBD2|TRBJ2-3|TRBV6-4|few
TGTGCCAGCAGCGAGGGAGGGAGCACAGATACGCAGTATTTT
CASSEGGSTDTQYF
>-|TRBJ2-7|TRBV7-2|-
TGTGCCAGCAGCCGGGACTCGCATACCCGCGAGCAGTACTTC
CASSRDSHTREQYF
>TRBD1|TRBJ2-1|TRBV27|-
TGTGCCAGCAGTTTAGACAGGGGCTTCAATGAGCAGTTCTTC
CASSLDRGFNEQFF
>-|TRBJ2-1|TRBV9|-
TGTGCCAGCAGCGTAGGTGGCAGGGGACACAATGAGCAGTTCTTC
CASSVGGRGHNEQFF
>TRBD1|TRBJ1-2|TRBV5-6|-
TGTGCCAGCAGCTCAGCAGGGGGCGATGGCTACACCTTC
CASSSAGGDGYTF
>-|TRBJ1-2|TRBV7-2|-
TGTGCCAGCAGCTCCCGACGGGGAGACGGCTACACCTTC
CASSSRRGDGYTF
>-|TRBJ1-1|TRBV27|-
TGTGCCAGCAGTTTAGAACGGAGGGGGAACACTGAAGCTTTCTTT
CASSLERRGNTEAFF
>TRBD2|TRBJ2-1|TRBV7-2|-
TGTGCCAGCAGCTCGGGGGGAACCTACAATGAGCAGTTCTTC
CASSSGGTYNEQFF
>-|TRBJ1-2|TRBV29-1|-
TGCAGCGTTGACGGTGTTACGGACTATGGCTACACCTTC
CSVDGVTDYGYTF
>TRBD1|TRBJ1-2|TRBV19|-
TGTGCCAGTATACCCCACAGGGGCGGTAACTATGGCTACACCTTC
CASIPHRGGNYGYTF
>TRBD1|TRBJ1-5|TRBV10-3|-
TGTGGACGACCGGGACAGTTCAATCAGCCCCAGCATTTT
CGRPGQFNQPQHF
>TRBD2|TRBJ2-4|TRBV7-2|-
TGTGCCAGCAGCTTAGGGAGCGGGAGGGGAGGGGCCAAAAACATTCAGTACTTC
CASSLGSGRGGAKNIQYF
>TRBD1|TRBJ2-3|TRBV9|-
TGTGCCAGCAGCGTTGGGGGACAGTCTCCAGATACGCAGTATTTT
CASSVGGQSPDTQYF
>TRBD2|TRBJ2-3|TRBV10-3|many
TGTGCCATCAGTGAGTCTAGCGGGAGGACAGATACGCAGTATTTT
CAISESSGRTDTQYF
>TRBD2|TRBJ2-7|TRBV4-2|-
TGTGCCAGCAGCCAAGAGGCTAGCGGCTCCTACGAGCAGTACTTC
CASSQEASGSYEQYF
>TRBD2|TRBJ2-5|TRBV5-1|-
TGCGCCAGCAGCTCGGGACTAGCGGGAGGATTACAAGAGACCCAGTACTTC
CASSSGLAGGLQETQYF
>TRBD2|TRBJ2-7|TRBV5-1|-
TGCGCCAGCAGCTTGAAACTAGCGGGCACCTACGAGCAGTACTTC
CASSLKLAGTYEQYF
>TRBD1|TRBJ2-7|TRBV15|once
TGTGCCACCAGCAGAGGATACCCACAGGGGCACGCTGACTACGAGCAGTACTTC
CATSRGYPQGHADYEQYF
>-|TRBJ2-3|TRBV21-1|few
TGTGCCAGCAGCACAACGACAGGAGATACGCAGTATTTT
CASSTTTGDTQYF